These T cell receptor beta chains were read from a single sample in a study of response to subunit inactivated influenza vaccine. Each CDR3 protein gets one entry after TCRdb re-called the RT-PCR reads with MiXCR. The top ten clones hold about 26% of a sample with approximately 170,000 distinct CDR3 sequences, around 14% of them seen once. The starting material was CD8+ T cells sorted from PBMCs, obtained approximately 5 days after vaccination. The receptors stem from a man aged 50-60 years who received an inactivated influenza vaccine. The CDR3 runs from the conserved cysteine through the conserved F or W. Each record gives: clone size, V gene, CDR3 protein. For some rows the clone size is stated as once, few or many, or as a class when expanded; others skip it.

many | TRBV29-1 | CSVGLAGGNEQFF
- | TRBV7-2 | CASSLPVVGTADPRSYNSPLHF
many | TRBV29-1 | CSVEIAGTDYEQYF
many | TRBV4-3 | CASSHLTGFRANEQFF
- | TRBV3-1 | CASSAGISGVFYEQYF
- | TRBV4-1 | CASSQEFRAQETQYF
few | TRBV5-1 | CASSPPAGGRDTQYF
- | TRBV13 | CASSPWTSGKPDTQYF
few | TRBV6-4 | CASSDGSGTDTQYF
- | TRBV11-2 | CASSLEGDYGYTF
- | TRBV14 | CASSLREGRWETQYF